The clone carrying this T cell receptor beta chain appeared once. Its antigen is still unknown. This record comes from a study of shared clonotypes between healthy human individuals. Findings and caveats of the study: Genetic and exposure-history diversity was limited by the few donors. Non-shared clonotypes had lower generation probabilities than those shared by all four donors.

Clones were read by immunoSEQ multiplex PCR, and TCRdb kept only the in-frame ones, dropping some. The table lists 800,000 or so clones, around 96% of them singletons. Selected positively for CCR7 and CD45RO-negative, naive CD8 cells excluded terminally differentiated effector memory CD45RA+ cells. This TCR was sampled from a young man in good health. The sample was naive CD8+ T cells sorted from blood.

CDR3 region: CASSFGTGTPYEQYF. DNA for the CDR3: TGTGCCAGCAGTTTCGGGACAGGGACTCCCTACGAGCAGTACTTC. This chain uses TRBV27 with TRBJ2-7; 9 bases match TRBD1. With V trimmed by 3 bases and J by 2 bases, 5 bases remained unmatched. This CDR3 contains 15 residues. CDR1 is MNHEY and CDR2 is SMNVEV in the germline V gene (reference sequence).